Below are 8 T cell receptor beta chains sequenced from a single sample in a study of T cell responses to AZD1222 COVID-19 vaccine. Some clones are missing from TCRdb's copy, which holds only in-frame ones; the method was immunoSEQ multiplex PCR. Of approximately 200,000 clones listed, 70% to 90% were seen once; the top ten hold 6% to 8.5%. The sample was peripheral blood, taken on day 0 of AZD1222 vaccination. Receptors originate from an adult in good health.

This clone was detected only a few times. The rearrangement links TRBV2 to TRBJ1-2; D is uncertain. This CDR3 is 12 amino acids long. Germline V gene lookup returns CDR1 SNHLY and CDR2 FYNNEI. The V end lost 8 bases, the J end lost 2 bases, and 9 bases lay between the germline ends. The CDR3 reads CASGDGNYGYTF. The CDR3 nucleotides read TGTGCCAGCGGAGACGGAAACTATGGCTACACCTTC.

This clone is medium-sized. The V gene is TRBV15, the J gene TRBJ2-1, with no clear D. The CDR3 contains 12 residues. Looked up from germline, CDR1 is LNHNV and CDR2 is YYDKDF (reference sequence). V was clipped by 6 bases and J by 10 bases, with 13 bases between them. The CDR3 DNA follows: TGTGCCACCAGGTCGTATCTGCAGGAGCAGTTCTTC. Its protein product is CATRSYLQEQFF. The full variable domain, rest sourced from reference TRBV15 and TRBJ2-1, is DAMVIQNPRYQVTQFGKPVTLSCSQTLNHNVMYWYQQKSSQAPKLLFHYYDKDFNNEADTPDNFQSRRPNTSFCFLDIRSPGLGDTAMYLCATRSYLQEQFFGPGTRLTVL.

The chain's CDR3 is CASSFFTLSTGGAGGYTF. The CDR3 bases are TGTGCCAGCAGTTTTTTTACCCTATCTACAGGGGGCGCAGGAGGCTACACCTTC. The rearrangement links TRBV28 to TRBJ1-2, with TRBD1 identical over 9 bases. The germline V gene encodes CDR1 MDHEN and CDR2 SYDVKM. CDR3 length: 18 amino acids. Trimming removed 3 bases from V and 8 bases from J; junction bases left unmatched: 19.

The J gene is TRBJ1-4, the V gene TRBV7-9; no clear D gene. CDR3 length: 11 amino acids. V dropped 3 bases and J dropped 6 bases, with 2 bases sitting between them. Germline V gene data show CDR1 as SEHNR and CDR2 as FQNEAQ (reference sequence). CDR3 loop: CASSLYEKLFF. In nucleotides, the CDR3 is TGTGCCAGCAGCTTGTATGAAAAACTGTTTTTT.

This clone appeared a single time. V usage is TRBV4-2 and J usage is TRBJ1-2; no clear D. Germline-derived CDR1 and CDR2 are LGHNA and YNFKEQ. The length of the CDR3 is 16 residues. Trimming shortened V by 0 bases and J by 2 bases, and 13 bases separated the two germline ends. CDR3 protein: CASSQDLRVGNYGYTF. The CDR3 coding sequence is TGTGCCAGCAGCCAAGATTTGAGGGTGGGGAACTATGGCTACACCTTC.

The chain carries TRBV5-4 and TRBJ2-3, with TRBD2 matching over 7 bases. J was trimmed by 2 bases and V by 0 bases; bases with no gene match: 3. Germline V gives CDR1 SGHNT, CDR2 YYREEE (reference sequence). The CDR3 contains 15 residues. The CDR3 loop reads CASSLERGLTDTQYF. The CDR3, as DNA: TGTGCCAGCAGCTTGGAGCGGGGCCTCACAGATACGCAGTATTTT. The full variable domain, with the rest looked up from reference TRBV5-4 and TRBJ2-3, is ETGVTQSPTHLIKTRGQQVTLRCSSQSGHNTVSWYQQALGQGPQFIFQYYREEENGRGNFPPRFSGLQFPNYSSELNVNALELDDSALYLCASSLERGLTDTQYFGPGTRLTVL.

This clone was recorded only once. The chain combines TRBV14 with TRBJ1-3; the D gene is possibly TRBD1 (5 bases). The germline V gene has CDR1 SGHDN and CDR2 FVKESK. V was cut by 3 bases and J by 2 bases, with 8 bases left in between. The CDR3 is 14 amino acids. CDR3 sequence (DNA): TGTGCCAGCAGCCATTGGGGGACTGGAAACACCATATATTTT. Its protein product is CASSHWGTGNTIYF.

The rearrangement links TRBV5-8 to TRBJ1-1; D may be TRBD1 (5 bases). Germline V CDR1 and CDR2: SGHTS, YDEGEE. This CDR3 is built from 13 residues. The V end was cut by 1 base, the J end by 1 base, with 5 bases between. The CDR3 loop reads CASSLTGNTEAFF. For the CDR3, the DNA is TGTGCCAGCAGCTTGACAGGGAACACTGAAGCTTTCTTT.